Detailed here is one T cell receptor (beta chain). The data belong to a study of cytomegalovirus exposure and HLA in healthy donors. PCR primers comprised 60 Vbeta and 13 Jbeta primers. The data were produced by immunoSEQ multiplex PCR, yet TCRdb's version contains in-frame clones alone and is incomplete. The sample lists about 140,000 clones; more than 75% were seen once. Input material: PBMCs. The clonotype originates from a man between 45 and 60 years old in good health and CMV-seronegative.

CDR3 protein: CASSLVEGNADGYTF. DNA for the CDR3: TGCGCCAGCAGCTTGGTCGAGGGAAATGCGGATGGCTACACCTTC. V and J are TRBV5-1 and TRBJ1-2; D is undetermined. The CDR3 spans 15 residues. V was shortened by 0 bases and J by 6 bases, with 15 bases between the two germline ends. Germline assignment: CDR1 SGHRS and CDR2 YFSETQ.